What follows are 5 T cell receptor beta chains derived from one specimen sequenced in a study of CD8+CD57+ T cells in acquired aplastic anemia. Template material for TCR beta VDJ and CDR3 profiling consisted of genomic DNA. TCRdb re-derived calls from the reads in MiXCR, one entry per CDR3 protein. The data show a few hundred thousand distinct CDR3 sequences, roughly 61% seen once. Before being chosen for sequencing, patients had shown CD8+CD57+ cell expansion by flow cytometry. The sequenced sample consisted of sorted CD4+, CD8+, or CD8+CD57+ T cells (not recorded which) from PBMCs. Source of these receptors: a human donor with aplastic anemia.

This chain connects TRBV7-6 to TRBJ2-1, with TRBD1 as a possible D gene (5 bases). Per the germline V gene, CDR1 is SGHVS and CDR2 is FNYEAQ. The V and J ends lost 6 bases and 5 bases respectively, with 23 bases between them. This CDR3 has 17 residues. DNA for the CDR3: TGTGCCAGCAGTCTAAACCCAGGGAATAGACGCGACAATGAGCAGTTCTTC. Protein sequence: CASSLNPGNRRDNEQFF.

This clonotype was found once. V usage is TRBV19 and J usage is TRBJ1-1; D might be TRBD1 (5 bases). The germline gives CDR1 LNHDA, CDR2 SQIVND (reference sequence). V lost 2 bases to trimming and J lost 0 bases, with 10 bases between them. This CDR3 has 15 amino acids. The CDR3 DNA reads as TGTGCCAGTAGTATACCAGGGCAGATGAACACTGAAGCTTTCTTT. It translates to CASSIPGQMNTEAFF. Looking up the rest from reference TRBV19 and TRBJ1-1 gives the full variable domain: DGGITQSPKYLFRKEGQNVTLSCEQNLNHDAMYWYRQDPGQGLRLIYYSQIVNDFQKGDIAEGYSVSREKKESFPLTVTSAQKNPTAFYLCASSIPGQMNTEAFFGQGTRLTVV.

The chain carries TRBV7-9 and TRBJ2-1; 7 bases are shared with TRBD1. This CDR3 comprises 19 residues. Germline lookup yields CDR1 SEHNR and CDR2 FQNEAQ (reference sequence). V dropped 3 bases and J dropped 5; count of bases not matched to a gene: 19. The CDR3 loop is CASSLPRVDRVASDNEQFF. Here the CDR3 DNA reads TGTGCCAGCAGCTTGCCCCGGGTAGACAGGGTGGCCTCTGACAATGAGCAGTTCTTC.

The chain couples TRBV5-4 to TRBJ2-7; the D call may be TRBD1 or TRBD2 (5 bases each). Trimming took off 4 bases at V and 0 bases at J, with 14 bases between the two ends. The V gene's germline CDR1 is SGHNT and CDR2 YYREEE (reference sequence). The CDR3 is made up of 15 amino acids. The CDR3 DNA sequence: TGTGCCAGCAGCGCCGGGCAGAGGGGCTCCTACGAGCAGTACTTC. It translates to CASSAGQRGSYEQYF. Looking up the rest from reference TRBV5-4 and TRBJ2-7 gives the full variable domain: ETGVTQSPTHLIKTRGQQVTLRCSSQSGHNTVSWYQQALGQGPQFIFQYYREEENGRGNFPPRFSGLQFPNYSSELNVNALELDDSALYLCASSAGQRGSYEQYFGPGTRLTVT.

This clonotype showed up just once. V and J are TRBV9 and TRBJ2-1; 7 positions agree with TRBD2. V was pared by 2 bases and J by 7 bases, with 9 bases of the junction left unmatched. Looked up from germline, CDR1 is SGDLS and CDR2 is YYNGEE. This CDR3 spans 15 amino acids. This CDR3 is CASSVFGGGGNEQFF. The DNA for the CDR3 is TGTGCCAGCAGCGTTTTTGGCGGGGGAGGGAATGAGCAGTTCTTC.